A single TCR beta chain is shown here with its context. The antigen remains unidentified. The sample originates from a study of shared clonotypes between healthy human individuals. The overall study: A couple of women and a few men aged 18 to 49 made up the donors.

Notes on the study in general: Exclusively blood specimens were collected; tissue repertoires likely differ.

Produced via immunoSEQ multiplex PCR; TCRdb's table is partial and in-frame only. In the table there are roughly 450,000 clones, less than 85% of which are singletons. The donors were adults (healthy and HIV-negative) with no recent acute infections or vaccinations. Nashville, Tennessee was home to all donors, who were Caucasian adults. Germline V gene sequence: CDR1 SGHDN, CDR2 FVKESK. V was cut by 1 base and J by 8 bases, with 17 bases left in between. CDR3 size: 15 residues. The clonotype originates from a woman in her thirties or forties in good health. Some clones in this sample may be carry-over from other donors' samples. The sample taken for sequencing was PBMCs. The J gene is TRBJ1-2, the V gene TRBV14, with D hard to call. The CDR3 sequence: CASSQAVNPTFGYTF. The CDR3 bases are TGTGCCAGCAGCCAAGCCGTGAATCCGACGTTCGGCTACACCTTC.